These 32 T cell receptor beta chains were sequenced from one sample in a study of cytomegalovirus exposure and HLA in healthy donors. A multiplex PCR was run with 60 Vbeta primers and 13 Jbeta primers. The protocol was immunoSEQ multiplex PCR, while the TCRdb copy is restricted to in-frame clones and leaves out a portion. Among some 190,000 clones listed, around 80% were seen once. Sequencing input: PBMCs. Receptor source: a woman aged 25 to 39 in good health and CMV-seropositive.

This clone has just a few counts. The genes are TRBV6-5 and TRBJ1-2; TRBD1 is a possible D gene (5 bases). Trimming shortened V by 2 bases and J by 5 bases, and 18 bases separated the two germline ends. The germline CDR1 and CDR2 sequences are MNHEY and SVGAGI. The CDR3 is 16 residues long. The chain's CDR3 is CASSYDSQLPFYGYTF. Here the CDR3 DNA reads TGTGCCAGCAGTTACGACAGCCAGCTTCCGTTTTATGGCTACACCTTC.

The chain joins TRBV28 to TRBJ2-3; 7 bases fit TRBD2. V lost 4 bases to trimming and J lost 6 bases; unmatched junction nucleotides: 4. CDR1 is MDHEN, CDR2 SYDVKM, per germline. The CDR3 extends over 13 amino acids. CDR3 sequence reads: CASSSGTIDTQYF. In DNA form, the CDR3 reads TGTGCCAGCAGTTCTGGGACTATCGATACGCAGTATTTT.

This clone was counted between two and nine times. The V and J genes are TRBV7-2 and TRBJ2-1; D uncertain. This CDR3 region has 13 residues. Per germline, CDR1 SGHTA and CDR2 FQGNSA. The V gene lost 7 bases and the J gene lost 6 bases, with 13 bases spanning the gap. The CDR3 protein is CASTRPVSNEQFF. CDR3 nucleotide sequence: TGTGCCAGCACCCGCCCAGTTTCCAATGAGCAGTTCTTC.

This clone appeared a few times. The rearrangement links TRBV14 to TRBJ1-1; D not resolved. Trimming left V 2 bases short and J 1 base short, with 8 bases between. Germline V lookup: CDR1 SGHDN, CDR2 FVKESK. CDR3 size: 14 residues. The CDR3, as DNA: TGTGCCAGCAGCCAATATCTAGAGAACACTGAAGCTTTCTTT. Protein sequence: CASSQYLENTEAFF.

The gene calls are TRBV5-6 and TRBJ2-1, with 10 bases fitting TRBD2. The germline V gene encodes CDR1 SGHDT and CDR2 YYEEEE. This CDR3 has 16 residues. The trim removed 2 bases at V and 3 bases at J, leaving 5 bases unmatched. CDR3 region: CASSFRAGGGYNEQFF. Written as DNA, the CDR3 is TGTGCCAGCAGCTTTAGAGCGGGGGGGGGCTACAATGAGCAGTTCTTC.

The V gene is TRBV4-1, the J gene TRBJ2-1, with 14 positions matching TRBD2. The CDR3 runs 15 residues. The J segment lost 7 bases and the V segment lost 4 bases, leaving 3 bases of the junction unmatched. CDR1 is MGHRA and CDR2 is YSYEKL in the germline V gene. This CDR3 is CASSPTSGGANEQFF. As DNA, the CDR3 is TGCGCCAGCAGCCCGACTAGCGGGGGGGCAAATGAGCAGTTCTTC.

The chain links TRBV27 to TRBJ1-4; 7 bases match TRBD1. The germline gives CDR1 MNHEY, CDR2 SMNVEV (reference sequence). V lost 5 bases, J lost 8 bases, and 11 bases stayed unmatched. The CDR3 runs to 15 residues. The CDR3 loop reads CASSQTGLEPEKLFF. In DNA form, the CDR3 reads TGTGCCAGCAGTCAGACAGGGCTTGAACCGGAAAAACTGTTTTTT.

V usage is TRBV4-3 and J usage is TRBJ2-5; D perhaps matches TRBD1 (6 bases). CDR3 length: 16 amino acids. CDR1 and CDR2 from the germline V gene are LGHNA and YSLEER. The germline V and J ends were trimmed by 1 base and 5 bases, with 17 bases remaining between them. The CDR3 coding sequence is TGCGCCAGCAGCCAAGGCAGGGGTCGGAGGTTGGAGACCCAGTACTTC. Encoded protein: CASSQGRGRRLETQYF.

The V call is TRBV11-3, the J call TRBJ1-4; D not resolved. V lost 0 bases and J lost 3, with 14 bases in between. Per the germline V gene, CDR1 is SGHNT and CDR2 is YENEEA. The CDR3 runs 17 residues. CDR3 nucleotide sequence: TGTGCCAGCAGCTTAGAGTTCGGGGATTCGGCTAATGAAAAACTGTTTTTT. The encoded protein is CASSLEFGDSANEKLFF.

This chain links TRBV11-1 with TRBJ1-1; possibly TRBD1 for D (6 bases). V was trimmed by 5 bases and J by 4 bases, leaving 14 bases between them. Germline V gives CDR1 SGHAT, CDR2 FQDESV (reference sequence). The length of the CDR3 is 14 residues. In DNA, the CDR3 is TGTGCCAGCAGCGTTACAGGGTCGGGCACTGAAGCTTTCTTT. Residues: CASSVTGSGTEAFF. The complete variable domain, with remaining parts taken from reference TRBV11-1 and TRBJ1-1, reads EAEVAQSPRYKITEKSQAVAFWCDPISGHATLYWYRQILGQGPELLVQFQDESVVDDSQLPKDRFSAERLKGVDSTLKIQPAELGDSAMYLCASSVTGSGTEAFFGQGTRLTVV.

The genes are TRBV5-4 and TRBJ2-5; a possible D gene is TRBD2 (5 bases). V was clipped by 0 bases and J by 5 bases, with 11 bases between them. The CDR3 spans 14 residues. Germline CDR1 is SGHNT and CDR2 is YYREEE (reference sequence). The CDR3 DNA reads as TGTGCCAGCAGCTTGGAACTAGTTGGCGAGACCCAGTACTTC. It specifies CASSLELVGETQYF.

This clone was found a few times. V usage is TRBV2 and J usage is TRBJ2-2; a weak D match, TRBD1 (6 bases). Trimming shortened V by 5 bases and J by 5 bases, and 9 bases separated the two germline ends. The CDR3 runs 13 residues. Germline V gene sequence: CDR1 SNHLY, CDR2 FYNNEI. CDR3 coding DNA: TGTGCCAGCAGTAGTGGACAGACCGGGGAGCTGTTTTTT. The encoded protein is CASSSGQTGELFF.

V is TRBV10-3 and J is TRBJ1-1, with 7 bases that match TRBD1. V shed 4 bases, J shed 6 bases, and the junction held 5 bases outside the gene matches. This CDR3 has 13 amino acids. Germline V CDR1 and CDR2: ENHRY, SYGVKD. The CDR3 DNA is TGTGCCATCAGTGGACAGGGAGAGTCTGAAGCTTTCTTT. Protein: CAISGQGESEAFF.

This clone was seen a few times. The J gene is TRBJ1-2, the V gene TRBV18; D remains ambiguous. This CDR3 contains 14 residues. Deletions cut 3 bases from V and 0 bases from J, with 8 bases between. The germline gives CDR1 KGHSH, CDR2 LQKENI. For the CDR3, the DNA is TGTGCCAGCTCACCTGACAACTCTAACTATGGCTACACCTTC. Protein sequence: CASSPDNSNYGYTF.

V is TRBV23-1 and J is TRBJ2-3; 8 bases agree with TRBD1. TRBV23-1 has ORF status, its function being uncertain. Trimming cost V 0 bases and J 6 bases; bases outside gene matches: 8. The CDR3 covers 16 residues. CDR3 sequence: CASSQSNRGRSDTQYF. CDR3 nucleotide sequence: TGCGCCAGCAGTCAATCGAACAGGGGGAGGTCGGATACGCAGTATTTT.

The rearrangement uses TRBV7-9 and TRBJ1-5; 9 bases are a match to TRBD1. The CDR3 contains 18 residues. The germline CDR1 and CDR2 sequences are SEHNR and FQNEAQ (reference sequence). The junction had 11 bases not matched to a gene; V was cut back by 4 bases and J by 1 base. The CDR3 bases are TGTGCCAGCAGCTCCTCCCGGACAGGGGTGGGGAGCAATCAGCCCCAGCATTTT. It codes for CASSSSRTGVGSNQPQHF.

The gene calls are TRBV7-8 and TRBJ2-5; possibly TRBD1 for D (6 bases). The end of the DNA aligns better with TRBJ2-7, so the J call may be wrong. Germline V lookup: CDR1 SGHVS, CDR2 FQNEAQ. The CDR3 is 12 amino acids. CDR3 DNA: TGTGCCAGCAGCTCCAGGGGCTACGAGCAGTACTTC. Translating gives CASSSRGYEQYF.

The rearrangement links TRBV6-1 to TRBJ2-1; unclear D gene. V was clipped by 1 base and J by 2 bases, with 9 bases between them. This CDR3 has 15 residues. Per the germline V gene, CDR1 is MNHNS and CDR2 is SASEGT. In DNA, the CDR3 is TGTGCCAGCAGTGAAGTGGGCCCGCCCTACAATGAGCAGTTCTTC. Its translation is CASSEVGPPYNEQFF.

The J gene is TRBJ2-3, the V gene TRBV5-6; 7 bases line up with TRBD1. V was pared by 2 bases and J by 3 bases, with 3 bases of the junction left unmatched. From germline, CDR1 is SGHDT and CDR2 YYEEEE. The CDR3 extends over 14 amino acids. The CDR3 DNA follows: TGTGCCAGCAGCTTACAGGGGCGGACAGATACGCAGTATTTT. It specifies CASSLQGRTDTQYF.

V gene TRBV4-3 combines with J gene TRBJ1-6; 7 nucleotides match TRBD1. The ends lost 1 base at V and 6 bases at J; junction bases unmatched: 6. Germline CDR1 is LGHNA and CDR2 is YSLEER. The CDR3 is 16 amino acids. The CDR3 sequence is CASSQGAGGGNSPLHF. The CDR3 DNA reads as TGCGCCAGCAGCCAAGGGGCAGGGGGTGGTAATTCACCCCTCCACTTT.

This chain connects TRBV21-1 to TRBJ1-6; the table's D call TRBD1 went unverified against the DNA. TRBV21-1 is flagged as a pseudogene. This CDR3 has 15 amino acids. Here the CDR3 reads CASSKGQGDNSPLHF. Here the CDR3 DNA reads TGTGCCAGCAGCAAAGGTCAGGGGGATAATTCACCCCTCCACTTT.

The rearrangement uses TRBV6-5 and TRBJ1-3; possible D gene TRBD1, 6 bases. Trimming shortened V by 8 bases and J by 0 bases, and 8 bases separated the two germline ends. Germline V gene sequence: CDR1 MNHEY, CDR2 SVGAGI. The CDR3 covers 13 residues. CDR3 residues: CASARGSGNTIYF. The CDR3 DNA follows: TGTGCCAGCGCCAGGGGCTCTGGAAACACCATATATTTT.

The gene calls are TRBV28 and TRBJ1-5, with D possibly TRBD1 on 5 matching bases. The CDR3 length is 16 residues. Deletions cut 6 bases from V and 3 bases from J, with 18 bases between. CDR1 and CDR2 (germline): MDHEN, SYDVKM. In DNA form, the CDR3 reads TGTGCCAGCAGATCTACCTTCGGGGGGACCAATCAGCCCCAGCATTTT. Its protein is CASRSTFGGTNQPQHF.

The chain couples TRBV5-1 to TRBJ2-6; D is possibly TRBD2 (6 bases). This CDR3 region has 20 residues. The germline V gene has CDR1 SGHRS and CDR2 YFSETQ. The V and J ends lost 7 bases and 2 bases respectively, with 28 bases between them. Here the CDR3 DNA reads TGCGCCAGCTCCCCAGGACCGCCCGGAGGGAGAGGGGCTGGGGCCAACGTCCTGACTTTC. It is translated as CASSPGPPGGRGAGANVLTF.

The V call is TRBV10-2, the J call TRBJ2-5, with 7 bases fitting TRBD2. The V and J ends lost 6 bases and 5 bases, in that order; junction bases with no gene match: 9. The CDR3 length is 14 residues. Per the germline V gene, CDR1 is WSHSY and CDR2 is SAAADI. The DNA of the CDR3 is TGCGCCAGCAGAGTAGCGGGCGGGGGTGAGACCCAGTACTTC. Protein: CASRVAGGGETQYF.

The chain recombines TRBV18 with TRBJ1-1, with no clear D. The CDR3 consists of 15 residues. CDR1 is KGHSH, CDR2 LQKENI, per germline. V was shortened by 0 bases and J by 0 bases, with 8 bases between the two germline ends. CDR3: CASSPPRALNTEAFF. The DNA of the CDR3 is TGTGCCAGCTCACCACCGAGGGCTCTGAACACTGAAGCTTTCTTT.

V and J are TRBV4-3 and TRBJ2-1; 7 nucleotides align to TRBD1. Trimming removed 4 bases from V and 0 bases from J; junction bases left unmatched: 3. The CDR3 spans 15 residues. Germline loops: CDR1 LGHNA, CDR2 YSLEER. CDR3 amino acids: CASSPGQDSYNEQFF. CDR3 nucleotide sequence: TGCGCCAGCAGCCCCGGACAGGACTCCTACAATGAGCAGTTCTTC.

This clone was recorded only once. The chain carries TRBV5-4 and TRBJ2-1; 11 positions agree with TRBD1. This CDR3 has 15 residues. After removal of 5 bases from V and 4 bases from J, the junction contained 5 bases not matched to a gene. Per the germline V gene, CDR1 is SGHNT and CDR2 is YYREEE (reference sequence). The CDR3 spells CASRGDRGGYNEQFF. CDR3 sequence (DNA): TGTGCCAGCAGGGGGGACAGGGGGGGATACAATGAGCAGTTCTTC.

This sequence joins TRBV28 and TRBJ2-7; maybe TRBD2 (5 bases). Trimming took 3 bases from V and 1 from J, leaving 10 bases between them. Germline V CDR1 and CDR2: MDHEN, SYDVKM. The CDR3 runs 14 residues. CDR3 nucleotide sequence: TGTGCCAGCAGTTTGAGCGGCAGATCCTACGAGCAGTACTTC. This translates into CASSLSGRSYEQYF.

The chain has TRBV11-3 and TRBJ1-4; D might be TRBD1 (6 bases). Germline V gene data show CDR1 as SGHNT and CDR2 as YENEEA. This CDR3 region has 14 residues. Between the trimmed V and J ends, which lost 4 bases and 5 bases, there was a span of 11 bases. CDR3 nucleotide sequence: TGTGCCAGCAGCTACCGACAGGAAAATGAAAAACTGTTTTTT. Translated: CASSYRQENEKLFF.

The chain carries TRBV11-3 and TRBJ2-3; a weak D match, TRBD2 (5 bases). Germline values: CDR1 SGHNT, CDR2 YENEEA. The CDR3 is 17 amino acids. The germline V and J ends were trimmed by 0 bases and 0 bases, with 13 bases remaining between them. CDR3 DNA: TGTGCCAGCAGCTTAGAGTCGAGGGAACGGAGCACAGATACGCAGTATTTT. It codes for CASSLESRERSTDTQYF.

The rearrangement uses TRBV2 and TRBJ2-1; D might be TRBD2 (5 bases). This CDR3 is 13 amino acids long. The V end lost 7 bases, the J end lost 2 bases, and 9 bases lay between the germline ends. Germline CDR1 is SNHLY and CDR2 is FYNNEI. CDR3: CASNRETYNEQFF. The CDR3 coding sequence is TGTGCCAGCAATCGGGAAACCTACAATGAGCAGTTCTTC. Full variable domain (rest looked up from reference TRBV2 and TRBJ2-1): EPEVTQTPSHQVTQMGQEVILRCVPISNHLYFYWYRQILGQKVEFLVSFYNNEISEKSEIFDDQFSVERPDGSNFTLKIRSTKLEDSAMYFCASNRETYNEQFFGPGTRLTVL.